The TCR beta chain under discussion was sequenced for a study of blood T cell repertoires in COVID-19. Study-level information: Both acute and convalescent COVID-19 samples were obtained from the United States, Italy and Spain. The analysed material was cDNA or gDNA that came from T cells, B-cell-depleted T cells, or PBMCs.

The germline CDR1 and CDR2 sequences are MDHEN and SYDVKM. V shed 3 bases and J shed 0 bases, with 10 bases lying between them. This CDR3 spans 15 amino acids. This clone showed up just a few times. Other nucleotide sequences in the sample specify the same CDR3. Authors' data handling: Amplification with reference gene primers provided the estimates of nucleated cell counts. Libraries were prepared by immunoSEQ multiplex PCR; TCRdb keeps only in-frame clonotypes and omits some of them. D and trimming come from the DNA, and the V and J calls and clone size come from that table. The profile shows fewer than 130,000 clones, 70% to 80% of them singletons.

The sample consisted of peripheral blood. The source is a woman aged 55-70 years with acute or convalescent COVID-19. V and J are TRBV28 and TRBJ2-3; a weak D match, TRBD1 (5 bases). The chain's CDR3 is CASSFPGPSTDTQYF. In DNA, the CDR3 is TGTGCCAGCAGTTTCCCAGGGCCTAGCACAGATACGCAGTATTTT.